One and the same sample provided the 9 T cell receptor beta chains below, sequenced in a study of vaccination and CD4 T cells after COVID-19. No antigen is known for these receptors. The Oncomine TCR Beta short-read assay was applied to DNA of cultured CD4+ T cells. Each CDR3 protein is one row after TCRdb ran MiXCR on the PCR reads. The sample lists 20,000 to 25,000 distinct CDR3 sequences, approximately 59% seen once, with about 3% in the top ten. Described treatment: roughly ten-day PBMC culture with coronavirus spike peptide pools or control peptides (ViraFEST assay). The source material was CD4+ T cells from blood, cultured in vitro. Source of these receptors: a human donor who had recovered from COVID-19.

The chain couples TRBV6-2 or TRBV6-3 to TRBJ1-3; 8 bases align to TRBD1. The CDR3 is made up of 16 amino acids. The V gene's germline CDR1 is MNHEY and CDR2 SVGEGT. V shed 6 bases and J 4 bases; nucleotides not matched to a gene: 11. The DNA of the CDR3 is TGTGCCAGCAGCAAAGACAGGGGCTTGTCCGGAAACACCATATATTTT. Amino acid sequence: CASSKDRGLSGNTIYF.

The rearrangement links TRBV7-2 to TRBJ2-7; 8 bases are a match to TRBD1. The CDR3 consists of 17 residues. The ends lost 2 bases at V and 6 bases at J; junction bases unmatched: 15. Germline V gene sequence: CDR1 SGHTA, CDR2 FQGNSA. CDR3: CASSLPFFGTGGVEQYF. The CDR3 DNA reads TGTGCCAGCAGCTTACCTTTCTTTGGGACAGGTGGTGTCGAGCAGTACTTC.

The chain couples TRBV27 to TRBJ1-1; D is uncertain. The germline V gene has CDR1 MNHEY and CDR2 SMNVEV (reference sequence). The CDR3 runs 15 residues. V was clipped by 5 bases and J by 1 base, with 14 bases between them. Here the CDR3 DNA reads TGTGCCAGCAGTCCCCCCGCAATGAGGAACACTGAAGCTTTCTTT. Translated: CASSPPAMRNTEAFF.

The chain employs TRBV20-1 and TRBJ1-1, with D unclear. V dropped 3 bases and J dropped 5 bases, with 13 bases sitting between them. Germline loops: CDR1 DFQATT, CDR2 SNEGSKA (reference sequence). CDR3 length equals 13 residues. Here the CDR3 reads CSASSGRRTEAFF. DNA of the CDR3: TGCAGTGCTAGCTCCGGGCGCCGGACTGAAGCTTTCTTT.

V usage is TRBV24-1 and J usage is TRBJ2-3, with unresolved D. Germline CDR1 reads KGHDR; CDR2 reads SFDVKD. Between the trimmed V and J ends, which lost 2 bases and 1 base, there was a span of 9 bases. This CDR3 region has 15 residues. CDR3 amino acids: CATSDSDGRTDTQYF. The CDR3 DNA reads as TGTGCCACCAGTGATTCCGACGGTCGCACAGATACGCAGTATTTT.

The chain has TRBV7-2 and TRBJ1-6; 7 bases fit TRBD1. The junction had 7 bases not matched to a gene; V was cut back by 4 bases and J by 7 bases. This CDR3 is 15 amino acids long. Germline V gene sequence: CDR1 SGHTA, CDR2 FQGNSA. As DNA, the CDR3 is TGTGCCAGCAGCTCTCCCGGGACAGTAAATTCACCCCTCCACTTT. Translated: CASSSPGTVNSPLHF.

J is TRBJ1-1 and V is TRBV24-1; 9 bases map to TRBD1. V lost 5 bases, J lost 3 bases, and 3 bases stayed unmatched. The CDR3 runs 14 residues. Germline V gene sequence: CDR1 KGHDR, CDR2 SFDVKD. This CDR3 reads CATSATGGHTEAFF. CDR3 nucleotide sequence: TGTGCCACCAGTGCTACAGGGGGCCACACTGAAGCTTTCTTT.

The chain couples TRBV11-3 to TRBJ1-1; D gene uncertain. This CDR3 has 11 residues. V lost 7 bases, J lost 7 bases, and 10 bases lay in between. Germline values: CDR1 SGHNT, CDR2 YENEEA. The CDR3 coding sequence is TGTGCCAGCATGGGAGACGGTGAAGCTTTCTTT. Protein product: CASMGDGEAFF.

In this sample, this clonotype turned up a few times. The chain recombines TRBV19 with TRBJ2-3; unclear D gene. The CDR3 length is 15 residues. CDR1 LNHDA and CDR2 SQIVND come from the germline V gene (reference sequence). Trimming took 4 bases from V and 0 from J, leaving 11 bases between them. CDR3 nucleotide sequence: TGTGCCAGTAGTAACTACAGAGTTAGCACAGATACGCAGTATTTT. Amino acids: CASSNYRVSTDTQYF.